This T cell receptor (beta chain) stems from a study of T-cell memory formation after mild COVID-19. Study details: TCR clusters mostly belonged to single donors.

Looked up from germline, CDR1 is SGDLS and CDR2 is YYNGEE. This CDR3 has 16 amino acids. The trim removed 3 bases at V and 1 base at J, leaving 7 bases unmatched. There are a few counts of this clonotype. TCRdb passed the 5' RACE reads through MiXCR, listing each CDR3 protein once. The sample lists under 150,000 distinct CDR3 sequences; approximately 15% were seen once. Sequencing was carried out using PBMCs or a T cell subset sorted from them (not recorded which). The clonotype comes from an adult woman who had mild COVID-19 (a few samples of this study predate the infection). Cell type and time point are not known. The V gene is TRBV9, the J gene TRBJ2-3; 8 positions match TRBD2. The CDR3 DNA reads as TGTGCCAGCAGCGCCTACGGGGGGGTGGGCACAGATACGCAGTATTTT. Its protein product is CASSAYGGVGTDTQYF.